The sequence of this T cell receptor (beta chain) was determined in a study of cytomegalovirus exposure and HLA in healthy donors. Study-wide findings and caveats: A later analysis found that most CMV-associated TCR beta chains appeared HLA-restricted.

A multiplex PCR was run with 60 Vbeta primers and 13 Jbeta primers. Repertoires were generated with immunoSEQ multiplex PCR, while TCRdb's copy carries only in-frame clones and drops some. The sample carries about 180,000 clones, around 80% recorded once. This CDR3 has 13 amino acids. In germline, CDR1 is LNHDA, CDR2 SQIVND (reference sequence). The germline V and J ends were trimmed by 10 bases and 3 bases, with 12 bases remaining between them. Concerning this clone itself: Its antigen is still unknown.

The sample comprised PBMCs. The TCR originated in a boy between 2 and 15 years old in good health and CMV-seronegative. This chain links TRBV19 with TRBJ2-2; D is ambiguous. The CDR3 region is CATGVHYTGELFF. The CDR3 nucleotides are TGTGCCACGGGTGTACATTACACCGGGGAGCTGTTTTTT.